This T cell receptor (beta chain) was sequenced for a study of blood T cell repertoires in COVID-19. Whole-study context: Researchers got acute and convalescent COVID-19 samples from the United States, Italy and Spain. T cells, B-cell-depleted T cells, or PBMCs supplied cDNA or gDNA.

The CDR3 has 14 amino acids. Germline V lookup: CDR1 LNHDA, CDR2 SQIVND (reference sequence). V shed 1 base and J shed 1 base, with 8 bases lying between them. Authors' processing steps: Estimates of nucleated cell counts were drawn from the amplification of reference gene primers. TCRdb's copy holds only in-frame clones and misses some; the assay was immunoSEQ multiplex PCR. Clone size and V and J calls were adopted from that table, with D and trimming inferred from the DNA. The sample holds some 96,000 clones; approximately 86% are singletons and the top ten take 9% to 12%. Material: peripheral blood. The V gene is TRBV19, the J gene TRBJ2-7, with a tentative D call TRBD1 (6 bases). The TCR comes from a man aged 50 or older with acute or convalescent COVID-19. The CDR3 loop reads CASSIGTASYEQYF. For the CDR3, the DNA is TGTGCCAGTAGTATAGGGACAGCATCCTACGAGCAGTACTTC.